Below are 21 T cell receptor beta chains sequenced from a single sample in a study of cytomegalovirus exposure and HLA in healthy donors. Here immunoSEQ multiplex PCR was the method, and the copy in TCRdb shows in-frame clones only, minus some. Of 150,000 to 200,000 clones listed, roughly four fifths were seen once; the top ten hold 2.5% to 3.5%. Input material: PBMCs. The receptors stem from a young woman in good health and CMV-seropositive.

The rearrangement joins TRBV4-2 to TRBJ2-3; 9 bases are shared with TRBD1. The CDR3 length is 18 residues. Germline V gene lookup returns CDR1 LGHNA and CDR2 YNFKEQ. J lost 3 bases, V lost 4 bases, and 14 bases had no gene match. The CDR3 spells CASSPSWRTGENTDTQYF. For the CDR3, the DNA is TGTGCCAGCAGCCCCTCTTGGCGGACAGGGGAGAATACAGATACGCAGTATTTT.

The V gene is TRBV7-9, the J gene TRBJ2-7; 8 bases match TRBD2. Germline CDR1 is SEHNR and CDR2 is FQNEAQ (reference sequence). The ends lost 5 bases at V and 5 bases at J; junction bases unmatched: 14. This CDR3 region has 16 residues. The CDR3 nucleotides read TGTGCCAGCAGCGGGAGCGGGGGTATTAGCTCTGACGAGCAGTACTTC. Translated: CASSGSGGISSDEQYF.

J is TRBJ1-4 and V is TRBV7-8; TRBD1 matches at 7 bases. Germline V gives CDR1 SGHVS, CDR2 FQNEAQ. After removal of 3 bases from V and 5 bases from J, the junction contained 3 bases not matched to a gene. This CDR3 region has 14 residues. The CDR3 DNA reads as TGTGCCAGCAGCTTGGGACAGCTAAATGAAAAACTGTTTTTT. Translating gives CASSLGQLNEKLFF.

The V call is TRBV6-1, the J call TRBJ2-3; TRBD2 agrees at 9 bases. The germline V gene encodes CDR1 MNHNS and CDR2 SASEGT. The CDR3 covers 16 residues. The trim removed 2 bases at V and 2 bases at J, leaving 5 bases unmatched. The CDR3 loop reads CASSERGGANTDTQYF. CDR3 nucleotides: TGTGCCAGCAGTGAACGCGGGGGGGCGAACACAGATACGCAGTATTTT.

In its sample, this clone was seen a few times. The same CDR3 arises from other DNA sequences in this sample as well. The CDR3: CASSEGADTQYF. The DNA of the CDR3 is TGCGCCAGCAGTGAAGGGGCAGATACGCAGTATTTT. V and J are TRBV10-1 and TRBJ2-3; D is perhaps TRBD1 (5 bases). From germline, CDR1 is WNHNN and CDR2 SYGVQD (reference sequence). Trimming stripped 3 bases from V and 4 bases from J, with 5 bases between. The CDR3 consists of 12 residues.

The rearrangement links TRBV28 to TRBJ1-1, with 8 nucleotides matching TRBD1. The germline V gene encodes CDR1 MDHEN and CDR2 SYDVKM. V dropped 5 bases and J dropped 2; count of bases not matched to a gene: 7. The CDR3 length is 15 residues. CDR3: CASSPVDRGNTEAFF. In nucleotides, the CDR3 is TGTGCCAGCAGTCCCGTTGACAGGGGAAACACTGAAGCTTTCTTT.

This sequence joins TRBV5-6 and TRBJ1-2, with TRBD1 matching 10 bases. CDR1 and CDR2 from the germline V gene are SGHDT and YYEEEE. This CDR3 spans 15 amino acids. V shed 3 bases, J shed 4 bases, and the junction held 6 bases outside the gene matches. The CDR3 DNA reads TGTGCCAGCAGCTCGACAGGGGGCGAGCGCTATGGCTACACCTTC. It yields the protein CASSSTGGERYGYTF. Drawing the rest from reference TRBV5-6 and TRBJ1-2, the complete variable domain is DAGVTQSPTHLIKTRGQQVTLRCSPKSGHDTVSWYQQALGQGPQFIFQYYEEEERQRGNFPDRFSGHQFPNYSSELNVNALLLGDSALYLCASSSTGGERYGYTFGSGTRLTVV.

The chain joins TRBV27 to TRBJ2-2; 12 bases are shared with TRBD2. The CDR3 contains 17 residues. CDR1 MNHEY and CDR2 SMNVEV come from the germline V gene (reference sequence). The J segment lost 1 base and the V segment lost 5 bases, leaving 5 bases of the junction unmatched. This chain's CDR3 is CASSPAGLAGNTGELFF. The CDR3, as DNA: TGTGCCAGCAGTCCGGCGGGACTAGCGGGGAACACCGGGGAGCTGTTTTTT.

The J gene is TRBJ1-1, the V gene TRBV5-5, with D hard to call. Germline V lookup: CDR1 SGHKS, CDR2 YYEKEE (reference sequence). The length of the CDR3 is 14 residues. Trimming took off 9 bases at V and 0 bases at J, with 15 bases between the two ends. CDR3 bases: TGTGCCACACGGCGGGATCCCATGAACACTGAAGCTTTCTTT. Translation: CATRRDPMNTEAFF.

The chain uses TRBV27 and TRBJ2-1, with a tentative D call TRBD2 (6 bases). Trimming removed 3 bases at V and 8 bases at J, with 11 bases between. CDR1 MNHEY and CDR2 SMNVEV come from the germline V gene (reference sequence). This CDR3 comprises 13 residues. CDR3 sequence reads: CASSFREIDEQFF. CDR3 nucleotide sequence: TGTGCCAGCAGTTTCCGGGAGATCGATGAGCAGTTCTTC.

CDR3 nucleotide sequence: TGTGCCAGTAGTATCGCGGAGGAGCAGTACTTC. Translated, it gives CASSIAEEQYF. The chain couples TRBV19 to TRBJ2-7; D call uncertain. Trimming pared 3 bases from V and 7 bases from J, leaving 7 bases between. The CDR3 is 11 amino acids. Germline loops: CDR1 LNHDA, CDR2 SQIVND (reference sequence).

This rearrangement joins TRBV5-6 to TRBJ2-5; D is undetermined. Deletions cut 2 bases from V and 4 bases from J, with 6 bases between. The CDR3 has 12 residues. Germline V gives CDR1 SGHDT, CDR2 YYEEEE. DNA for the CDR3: TGTGCCAGCAGCTTACAGAGAGAGACCCAGTACTTC. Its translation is CASSLQRETQYF.

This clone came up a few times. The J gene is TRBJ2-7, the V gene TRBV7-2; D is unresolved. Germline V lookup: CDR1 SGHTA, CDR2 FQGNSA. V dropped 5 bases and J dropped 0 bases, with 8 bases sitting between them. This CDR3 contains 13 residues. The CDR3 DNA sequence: TGTGCCAGCAGCATAGAGAGCTCCTACGAGCAGTACTTC. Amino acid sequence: CASSIESSYEQYF.

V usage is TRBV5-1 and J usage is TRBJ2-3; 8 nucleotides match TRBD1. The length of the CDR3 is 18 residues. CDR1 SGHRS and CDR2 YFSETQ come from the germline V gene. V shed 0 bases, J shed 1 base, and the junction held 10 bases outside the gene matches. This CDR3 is CASSLEQRQGRRTDTQYF. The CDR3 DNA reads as TGCGCCAGCAGCTTGGAGCAGAGACAGGGGAGACGCACAGATACGCAGTATTTT.

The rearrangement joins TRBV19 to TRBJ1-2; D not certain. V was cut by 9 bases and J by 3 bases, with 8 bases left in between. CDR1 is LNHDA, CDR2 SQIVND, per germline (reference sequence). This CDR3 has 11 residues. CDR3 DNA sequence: TGTGCCAGCAGGACTGACTATGGCTACACCTTC. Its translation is CASRTDYGYTF.

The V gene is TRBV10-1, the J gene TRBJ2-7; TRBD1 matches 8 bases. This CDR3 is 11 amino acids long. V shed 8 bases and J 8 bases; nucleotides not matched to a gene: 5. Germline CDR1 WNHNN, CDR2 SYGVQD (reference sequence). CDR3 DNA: TGCGCCAGCCCGGACAGGGCACAGCAGTACTTC. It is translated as CASPDRAQQYF.

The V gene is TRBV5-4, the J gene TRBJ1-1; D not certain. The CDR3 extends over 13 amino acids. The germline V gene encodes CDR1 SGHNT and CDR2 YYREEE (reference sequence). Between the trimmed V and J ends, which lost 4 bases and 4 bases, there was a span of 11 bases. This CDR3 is CASSNRAGTEAFF. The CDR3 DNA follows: TGTGCCAGCAGCAACCGGGCGGGCACTGAAGCTTTCTTT.

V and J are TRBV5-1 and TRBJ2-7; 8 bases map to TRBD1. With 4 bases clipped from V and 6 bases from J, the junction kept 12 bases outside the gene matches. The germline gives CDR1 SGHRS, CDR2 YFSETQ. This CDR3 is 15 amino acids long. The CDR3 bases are TGCGCCAGCAGCACACCGGGACAGGTTTCTTCCGAGCAGTACTTC. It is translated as CASSTPGQVSSEQYF.

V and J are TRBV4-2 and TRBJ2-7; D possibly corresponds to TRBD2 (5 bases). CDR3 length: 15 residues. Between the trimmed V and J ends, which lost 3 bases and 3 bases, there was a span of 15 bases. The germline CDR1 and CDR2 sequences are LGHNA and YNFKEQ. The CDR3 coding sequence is TGTGCCAGCAGCCACCCCTACTCACGGGGCTACGAGCAGTACTTC. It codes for CASSHPYSRGYEQYF.

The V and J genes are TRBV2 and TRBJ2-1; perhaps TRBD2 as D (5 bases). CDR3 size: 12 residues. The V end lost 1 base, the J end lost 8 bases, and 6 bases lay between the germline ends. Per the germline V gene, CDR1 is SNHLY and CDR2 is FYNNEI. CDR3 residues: CASSEGGYEQFF. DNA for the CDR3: TGTGCCAGCAGTGAAGGCGGGTATGAGCAGTTCTTC. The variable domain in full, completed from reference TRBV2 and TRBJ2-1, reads EPEVTQTPSHQVTQMGQEVILRCVPISNHLYFYWYRQILGQKVEFLVSFYNNEISEKSEIFDDQFSVERPDGSNFTLKIRSTKLEDSAMYFCASSEGGYEQFFGPGTRLTVL.

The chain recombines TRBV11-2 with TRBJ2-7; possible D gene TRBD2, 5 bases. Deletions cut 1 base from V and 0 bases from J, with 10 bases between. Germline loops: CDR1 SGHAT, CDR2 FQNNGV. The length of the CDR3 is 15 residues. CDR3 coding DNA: TGTGCCAGCAGCTTAGGGGCGGGCCCCTCCTACGAGCAGTACTTC. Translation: CASSLGAGPSYEQYF.